The rows below give T cell receptor beta chains drawn from one sample of a study of blood T cells in healthy people across ages. TCRdb re-called the 5' RACE reads through MiXCR, storing one row per CDR3 protein. Of approximately 2,000,000 distinct CDR3 sequences in the sample, approximately 40% were seen once. The sequencing sample was made of blood. The receptors shown here come from a human donor in good health. The conserved cysteine and the conserved F or W are not part of the CDR3 here. Fields, in order: J gene, V gene, CDR3 protein.

j_call: TRBJ2-5
v_call: TRBV7-8
cdr3_aa: ASSPRLGPETQY

j_call: TRBJ2-5
v_call: TRBV7-2
cdr3_aa: ASSLRWQNLGETQY

j_call: TRBJ2-1
v_call: TRBV3-1
cdr3_aa: ASTPSGGATEQF

j_call: TRBJ1-2
v_call: TRBV20-1
cdr3_aa: SANTGQGAVGYT

j_call: TRBJ2-7
v_call: TRBV6-5
cdr3_aa: ASSPKGYGYEQY

j_call: TRBJ1-2
v_call: TRBV20-1
cdr3_aa: SARDRTGEGPNYGYT

j_call: TRBJ1-2
v_call: TRBV28
cdr3_aa: ASNAGLLEYGYGYT

j_call: TRBJ1-2
v_call: TRBV29-1
cdr3_aa: SVVIPGTGVTHYGYT

j_call: TRBJ1-1
v_call: TRBV2
cdr3_aa: ASSEGRFMNTEAF

j_call: TRBJ1-5
v_call: TRBV4-3
cdr3_aa: ASSQDWGGLGRPQH

j_call: TRBJ2-3
v_call: TRBV6-4
cdr3_aa: ASSPSRGETDTQY

j_call: TRBJ1-1
v_call: TRBV9
cdr3_aa: ASSVGVTGNTEAF

j_call: TRBJ2-4
v_call: TRBV7-3
cdr3_aa: ASSLSIGSSYNEEY

j_call: TRBJ1-1
v_call: TRBV12-3/TRBV12-4
cdr3_aa: ASSPPKGANTEAF

j_call: TRBJ2-3
v_call: TRBV4-3
cdr3_aa: ASSLQTGTGAPDTQY

j_call: TRBJ2-5
v_call: TRBV3-1
cdr3_aa: ASSQGLAGGEETQY

j_call: TRBJ1-5
v_call: TRBV6-1
cdr3_aa: ASSGVDPLADQPQH

j_call: TRBJ1-1
v_call: TRBV2
cdr3_aa: ASSEFGVRNTEAF

j_call: TRBJ2-4
v_call: TRBV12-3/TRBV12-4
cdr3_aa: ASGIAVAKNIQY

j_call: TRBJ2-1
v_call: TRBV20-1
cdr3_aa: SASETNSYNEQF